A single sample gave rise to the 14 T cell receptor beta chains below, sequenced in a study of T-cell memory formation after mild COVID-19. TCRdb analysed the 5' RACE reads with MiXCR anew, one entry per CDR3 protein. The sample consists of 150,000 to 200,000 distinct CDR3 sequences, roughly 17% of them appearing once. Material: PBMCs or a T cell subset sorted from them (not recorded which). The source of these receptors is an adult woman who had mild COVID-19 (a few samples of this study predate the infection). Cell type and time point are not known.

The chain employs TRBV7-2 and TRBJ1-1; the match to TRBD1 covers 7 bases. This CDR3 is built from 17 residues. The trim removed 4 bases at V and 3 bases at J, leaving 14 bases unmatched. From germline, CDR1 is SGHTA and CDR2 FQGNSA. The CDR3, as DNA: TGTGCCAGCAGCTCTGTCCCGGGACAGTGGGGTTACACTGAAGCTTTCTTT. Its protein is CASSSVPGQWGYTEAFF.

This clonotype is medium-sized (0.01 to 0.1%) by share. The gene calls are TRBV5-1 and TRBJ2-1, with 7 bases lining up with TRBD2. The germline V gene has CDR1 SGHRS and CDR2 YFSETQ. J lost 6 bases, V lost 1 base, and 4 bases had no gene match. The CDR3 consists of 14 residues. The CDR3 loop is CASSLRLAPNEQFF. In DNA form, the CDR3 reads TGCGCCAGCAGCTTGCGACTAGCTCCCAATGAGCAGTTCTTC.

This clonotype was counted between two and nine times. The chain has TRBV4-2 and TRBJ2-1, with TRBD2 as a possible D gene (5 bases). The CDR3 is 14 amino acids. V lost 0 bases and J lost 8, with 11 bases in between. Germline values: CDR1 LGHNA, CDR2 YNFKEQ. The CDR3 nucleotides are TGTGCCAGCAGCCAAGATCGGTGGGGAGATGAGCAGTTCTTC. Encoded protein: CASSQDRWGDEQFF.

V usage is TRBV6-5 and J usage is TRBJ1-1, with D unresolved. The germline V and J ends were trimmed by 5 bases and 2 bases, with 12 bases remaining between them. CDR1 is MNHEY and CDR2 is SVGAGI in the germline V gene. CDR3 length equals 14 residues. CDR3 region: CASSRSPPNTEAFF. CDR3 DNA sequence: TGTGCCAGCAGTCGCAGCCCGCCCAACACTGAAGCTTTCTTT.

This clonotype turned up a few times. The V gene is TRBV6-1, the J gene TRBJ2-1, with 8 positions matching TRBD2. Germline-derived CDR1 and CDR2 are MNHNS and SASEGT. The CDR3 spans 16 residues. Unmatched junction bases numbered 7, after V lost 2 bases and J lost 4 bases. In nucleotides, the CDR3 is TGTGCCAGCAGTGAACGGGTCGGGACTAGTTACAATGAGCAGTTCTTC. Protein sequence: CASSERVGTSYNEQFF.

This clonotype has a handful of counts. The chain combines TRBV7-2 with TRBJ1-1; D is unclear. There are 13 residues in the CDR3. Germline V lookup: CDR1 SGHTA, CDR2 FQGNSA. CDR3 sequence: CASASALNTEAFF. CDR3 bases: TGTGCATCGGCGTCAGCCTTGAACACTGAAGCTTTCTTT.

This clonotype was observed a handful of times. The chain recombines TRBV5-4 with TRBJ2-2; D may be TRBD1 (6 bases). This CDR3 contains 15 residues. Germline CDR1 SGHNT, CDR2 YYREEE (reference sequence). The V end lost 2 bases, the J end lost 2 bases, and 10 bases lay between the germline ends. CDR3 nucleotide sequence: TGTGCCAGCAGCTTCCAGGGGCCAAACACCGGGGAGCTGTTTTTT. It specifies CASSFQGPNTGELFF. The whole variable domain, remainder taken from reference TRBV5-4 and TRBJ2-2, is ETGVTQSPTHLIKTRGQQVTLRCSSQSGHNTVSWYQQALGQGPQFIFQYYREEENGRGNFPPRFSGLQFPNYSSELNVNALELDDSALYLCASSFQGPNTGELFFGEGSRLTVL.

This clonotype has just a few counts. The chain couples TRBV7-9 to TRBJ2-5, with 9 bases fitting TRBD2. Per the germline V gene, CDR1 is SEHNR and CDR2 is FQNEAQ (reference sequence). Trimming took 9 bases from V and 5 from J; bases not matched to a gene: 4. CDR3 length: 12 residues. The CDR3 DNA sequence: TGTGCCAGTCAGCGGGGGGTGGAGACCCAGTACTTC. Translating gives CASQRGVETQYF.

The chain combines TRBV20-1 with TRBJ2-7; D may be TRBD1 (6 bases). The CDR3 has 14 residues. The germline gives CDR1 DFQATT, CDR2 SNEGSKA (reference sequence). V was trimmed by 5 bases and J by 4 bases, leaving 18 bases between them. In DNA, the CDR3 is TGCAGTGCTCAACCGGGACAAAGATTATACGAGCAGTACTTC. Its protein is CSAQPGQRLYEQYF.

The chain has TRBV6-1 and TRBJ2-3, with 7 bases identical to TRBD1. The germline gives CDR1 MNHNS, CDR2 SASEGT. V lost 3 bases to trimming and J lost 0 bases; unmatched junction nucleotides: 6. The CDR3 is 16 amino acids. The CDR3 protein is CASSETGWWSTDTQYF. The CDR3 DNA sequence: TGTGCCAGCAGTGAGACAGGGTGGTGGAGCACAGATACGCAGTATTTT.

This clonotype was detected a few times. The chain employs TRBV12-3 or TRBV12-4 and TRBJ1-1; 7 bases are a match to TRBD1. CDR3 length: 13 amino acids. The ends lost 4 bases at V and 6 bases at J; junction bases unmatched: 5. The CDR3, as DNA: TGTGCCAGCAGTTCACAGGGGTTTGCTGAAGCTTTCTTT. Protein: CASSSQGFAEAFF.

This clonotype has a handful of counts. For the CDR3, the DNA is TGCAGTGCTAGACAGGGTAAAACTGGAAAAAACACTGAAGCTTTCTTT. Its protein product is CSARQGKTGKNTEAFF. This rearrangement joins TRBV20-1 to TRBJ1-1; D is perhaps TRBD1 (5 bases). The CDR3 is 16 residues long. The ends were cut back, 2 bases at V and 2 bases at J, with 18 bases in the middle. Per the germline V gene, CDR1 is DFQATT and CDR2 is SNEGSKA (reference sequence).

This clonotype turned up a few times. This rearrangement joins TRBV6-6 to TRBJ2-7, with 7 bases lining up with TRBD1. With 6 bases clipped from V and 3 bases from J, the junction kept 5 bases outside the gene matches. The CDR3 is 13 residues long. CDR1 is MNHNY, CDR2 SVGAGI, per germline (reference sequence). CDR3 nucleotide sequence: TGTGCCAGCAGGACGGGACAGAACTACGAGCAGTACTTC. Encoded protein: CASRTGQNYEQYF.

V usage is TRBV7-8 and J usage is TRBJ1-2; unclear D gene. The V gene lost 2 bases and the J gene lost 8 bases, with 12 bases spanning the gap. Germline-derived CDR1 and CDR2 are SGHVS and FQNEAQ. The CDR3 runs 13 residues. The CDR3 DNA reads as TGTGCCAGCAGCTTAACCTCGGTGAGCGGCTACACCTTC. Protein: CASSLTSVSGYTF.